The clone carrying this TCR beta chain was counted only a few times. Its matching antigen is unknown. This specimen comes from a study of T-cell memory formation after mild COVID-19. Across the study: For the most part, TCR clusters were specific to one donor.

UMIs and sample barcodes were carried by the TCR alpha and TCR beta cDNA libraries that 5'RACE produced using constant-segment primers. Via MiXCR, TCRdb re-called the 5' RACE reads, giving one row per CDR3 protein. The sample lists about half a million distinct CDR3 sequences, 15% to 20% seen once, with about 12% in the top ten. Findings of the study overall: Whereas later expanders leaned CD4+, clones contracting day 15 to 85 showed a balanced CD4/CD8 makeup. For second-wave clones that peaked at day 37, SARS-CoV-2 specificity went unverified.

V lost 0 bases and J 0 bases, leaving 15 bases between the germline ends. In germline, CDR1 is SGHKS, CDR2 YYEKEE (reference sequence). This CDR3 has 17 residues. The sample taken for sequencing was PBMCs or a T cell subset sorted from them (not recorded which). This chain connects TRBV5-5 to TRBJ1-2, with D uncertain. The sequence came from an adult woman who had mild COVID-19 (a few samples of this study predate the infection). Cell type and time point are not known. The CDR3, as DNA: TGTGCCAGCAGCTTGGCCGCCACCTACGCAGCTAACTATGGCTACACCTTC. It specifies CASSLAATYAANYGYTF.